The 27 T cell receptor beta chains below come from one sample, sequenced in a study of CD8 T cells in Susac syndrome (dated by TCRdb to between 2018 and 2021). Libraries were built with the immunoSEQ multiplex PCR assay. RNA was extracted using the RNeasy kit, and roughly 0.5 to 1 microgram was reverse transcribed with random hexamers. The raw public reads went through TCRdb reprocessing: fastp at Q25, MiXCR clone calling, in-frame beta chains kept. Each CDR3 protein appears once, grouped with its most common genes and DNA. The sample includes 300,000 or so distinct CDR3 sequences, with roughly 94% observed a single time. Of the sample, roughly 0.059% is held by the ten largest clones. The sequenced material came from CD4+ T cells from PBMCs. These receptors all stem from a human donor with multiple sclerosis.

V and J are TRBV6-4 and TRBJ2-3, with TRBD1 matching over 7 bases. The CDR3 has 15 residues. Germline V gives CDR1 MRHNA, CDR2 SNTAGT. With V trimmed by 6 bases and J by 4 bases, 10 bases remained unmatched. The CDR3 sequence is CASSKGQDSADTQYF. CDR3 nucleotides: TGTGCCAGCAGCAAAGGACAGGATTCTGCAGATACGCAGTATTTT.

CDR3 protein: CASSIHTGTNTGELFF. The CDR3 DNA follows: TGTGCCAGTAGTATCCACACTGGAACGAACACCGGGGAGCTGTTTTTT. V usage is TRBV19 and J usage is TRBJ2-2; D ambiguous. Germline V gene lookup returns CDR1 LNHDA and CDR2 SQIVND (reference sequence). The CDR3 totals 16 residues. V was trimmed by 3 bases and J by 0 bases, leaving 11 bases between them.

V is TRBV11-2 and J is TRBJ2-7; D unclear. This CDR3 is 13 amino acids long. Germline V gives CDR1 SGHAT, CDR2 FQNNGV. The V end was cut by 3 bases, the J end by 12 bases, with 18 bases between. CDR3 sequence reads: CASSLSDGQKRYF. CDR3 in DNA: TGTGCCAGCAGCTTGAGCGATGGGCAGAAGCGGTACTTC.

The gene calls are TRBV6-5 and TRBJ1-6; tentatively, D is TRBD1 (6 bases). The germline V and J ends were trimmed by 6 bases and 7 bases, with 16 bases remaining between them. The germline V gene encodes CDR1 MNHEY and CDR2 SVGAGI. This CDR3 is built from 15 residues. The CDR3, as DNA: TGTGCCAGCAGCCAACTGGGGGGGCTCAATTCACCCCTCCACTTT. This sequence encodes CASSQLGGLNSPLHF.

The chain joins TRBV3-1 to TRBJ2-1; maybe TRBD2 (6 bases). This CDR3 spans 15 amino acids. V was shortened by 6 bases and J by 7 bases, with 19 bases between the two germline ends. Looked up from germline, CDR1 is LGHDT and CDR2 is YNNKEL (reference sequence). The chain's CDR3 is CASSSLEGVVNEQFF. For the CDR3, the DNA is TGTGCCAGCAGTAGTTTGGAGGGAGTCGTTAATGAGCAGTTCTTC.

The chain employs TRBV2 and TRBJ2-5; either TRBD1 or TRBD2 may supply D (5 bases each). CDR1 and CDR2 (germline): SNHLY, FYNNEI. Between the trimmed V and J ends, which lost 4 bases and 2 bases, there was a span of 11 bases. CDR3 length: 14 amino acids. DNA for the CDR3: TGTGCCAGCAGTGCCGGGACGGTACAAGAGACCCAGTACTTC. It codes for CASSAGTVQETQYF.

The rearrangement uses TRBV10-3 and TRBJ1-4; D may be TRBD1 (5 bases). Germline V CDR1 and CDR2: ENHRY, SYGVKD. The CDR3 runs to 17 residues. With 0 bases removed from V and 1 base from J, the gap between germline ends came to 12 bases. The CDR3 DNA is TGTGCCATCAGTGAGTCTCAGGGTTTAAGAACTAATGAAAAACTGTTTTTT. It codes for CAISESQGLRTNEKLFF.

The rearrangement uses TRBV18 and TRBJ1-4; D might be TRBD1 (5 bases). V lost 6 bases and J lost 7, with 21 bases in between. CDR3 length: 16 residues. CDR1 and CDR2 from the germline V gene are KGHSH and LQKENI. This chain's CDR3 is CASSRSGALAGEKLFF. CDR3 sequence (DNA): TGTGCCAGCTCCCGATCTGGGGCTCTGGCGGGTGAAAAACTGTTTTTT. Using reference TRBV18 and TRBJ1-4 for the parts outside the CDR3, the full variable domain is NAGVMQNPRHLVRRRGQEARLRCSPMKGHSHVYWYRQLPEEGLKFMVYLQKENIIDESGMPKERFSAEFPKEGPSILRIQQVVRGDSAAYFCASSRSGALAGEKLFFGSGTQLSVL.

The V call is TRBV19, the J call TRBJ1-2, with no clear D. This CDR3 spans 13 amino acids. In germline, CDR1 is LNHDA, CDR2 SQIVND (reference sequence). V lost 0 bases, J lost 7 bases, and 9 bases lay in between. The CDR3 nucleotides read TGTGCCAGTAGTATAGATCTTCGACGTGGCTACACCTTC. Translated: CASSIDLRRGYTF.

This chain links TRBV7-9 with TRBJ2-3; D is tentatively TRBD1 or TRBD2 (5 bases each). V lost 3 bases and J 5 bases, leaving 15 bases between the germline ends. The CDR3 is made up of 15 amino acids. Germline V lookup: CDR1 SEHNR, CDR2 FQNEAQ (reference sequence). The CDR3 DNA reads TGTGCCAGCAGCTTTGGGACCCTCCGGGGAGATACGCAGTATTTT. Protein product: CASSFGTLRGDTQYF.

The chain couples TRBV7-8 to TRBJ1-1; no clear D gene. V lost 5 bases and J lost 2, with 9 bases in between. The germline CDR1 and CDR2 sequences are SGHVS and FQNEAQ. There are 13 residues in the CDR3. The CDR3 spells CASSIGHNTEAFF. As DNA, the CDR3 is TGTGCCAGCAGCATCGGCCACAACACTGAAGCTTTCTTT.

The gene calls are TRBV7-3 and TRBJ2-7; 8 bases are a match to TRBD1. Trimming at V came to 2 bases and at J to 6 bases, leaving 3 bases not matched to a gene. Germline V gives CDR1 SGHTA, CDR2 FQGTGA. CDR3 length: 13 amino acids. The CDR3 here is CASSLDRGSEQYF. The CDR3 nucleotides read TGTGCCAGCAGCTTAGACAGGGGAAGCGAGCAGTACTTC.

This clonotype was seen more than once but under ten times. The chain couples TRBV10-2 to TRBJ2-7; TRBD2 agrees at 8 bases. The CDR3 runs to 15 residues. CDR1 is WSHSY, CDR2 SAAADI, per germline. Trimming removed 0 bases from V and 4 bases from J; junction bases left unmatched: 5. Written as DNA, the CDR3 is TGCGCCAGCAGTGAGTCAGCCGGGACTAGATACGAGCAGTACTTC. Translation: CASSESAGTRYEQYF.

The chain carries TRBV20-1 and TRBJ2-1, with a weak D call TRBD1 (5 bases). This CDR3 region has 13 residues. V lost 2 bases to trimming and J lost 5 bases, with 10 bases between them. Germline values: CDR1 DFQATT, CDR2 SNEGSKA (reference sequence). The CDR3: CSARRGSNNEQFF. The CDR3, as DNA: TGCAGTGCTAGAAGGGGCAGTAACAATGAGCAGTTCTTC.

CDR3 region: CASSEVTGQGGEQYF. CDR3 DNA sequence: TGTGCCAGCAGTGAAGTAACGGGACAGGGGGGCGAGCAGTACTTC. The J gene is TRBJ2-7, the V gene TRBV2, with 11 bases aligning to TRBD1. The CDR3 is 15 amino acids. The trim removed 1 base at V and 6 bases at J, leaving 5 bases unmatched. CDR1 and CDR2 (germline): SNHLY, FYNNEI. The variable domain in full, completed from reference TRBV2 and TRBJ2-7, reads EPEVTQTPSHQVTQMGQEVILRCVPISNHLYFYWYRQILGQKVEFLVSFYNNEISEKSEIFDDQFSVERPDGSNFTLKIRSTKLEDSAMYFCASSEVTGQGGEQYFGPGTRLTVT.

The chain links TRBV7-8 to TRBJ2-1; TRBD1 or TRBD2 may be the D gene (5 bases each). Germline lookup yields CDR1 SGHVS and CDR2 FQNEAQ. Trimming removed 0 bases at V and 6 bases at J, with 9 bases between. CDR3 length equals 14 residues. This chain's CDR3 is CASSLAGTSNEQFF. DNA for the CDR3: TGTGCCAGCAGCTTAGCTGGGACCTCCAATGAGCAGTTCTTC.

This CDR3 reads CASSNGRGTGELFF. Written as DNA, the CDR3 is TGTGCCAGCAGCAACGGACGGGGGACCGGGGAGCTGTTTTTT. The chain uses TRBV7-9 and TRBJ2-2; the D gene is possibly TRBD2 (6 bases). Trimming removed 5 bases at V and 5 bases at J, with 12 bases between. CDR3 size: 14 residues. Germline V gene lookup returns CDR1 SEHNR and CDR2 FQNEAQ (reference sequence). Complete variable domain (other parts from reference TRBV7-9 and TRBJ2-2): DTGVSQNPRHKITKRGQNVTFRCDPISEHNRLYWYRQTLGQGPEFLTYFQNEAQLEKSRLLSDRFSAERPKGSFSTLEIQRTEQGDSAMYLCASSNGRGTGELFFGEGSRLTVL.

The chain recombines TRBV12-3 or TRBV12-4 with TRBJ1-2; 8 positions match TRBD1. Trimming cost V 6 bases and J 4 bases; bases outside gene matches: 7. The CDR3 is 14 amino acids. CDR3 in DNA: TGTGCCAGCAGGCCCAGGGGGCGAGCCTATGGCTACACCTTC. Its translation is CASRPRGRAYGYTF.

The rearrangement links TRBV7-3 to TRBJ2-2; D call uncertain. This CDR3 has 14 amino acids. V was clipped by 4 bases and J by 2 bases, with 8 bases between them. Germline CDR1 SGHTA, CDR2 FQGTGA. The CDR3 nucleotides read TGTGCCAGCAGCTCAAACAGAAACACCGGGGAGCTGTTTTTT. Protein: CASSSNRNTGELFF.

The table lists this clonotype with a few counts. The chain has TRBV2 and TRBJ2-2, with unresolved D. V was pared by 4 bases and J by 0 bases, with 6 bases between. This CDR3 has 14 amino acids. Per germline, CDR1 SNHLY and CDR2 FYNNEI. The CDR3 here is CASSALANTGELFF. DNA of the CDR3: TGTGCCAGCAGTGCTTTAGCGAACACCGGGGAGCTGTTTTTT.

The gene calls are TRBV19 and TRBJ1-1, with a tentative D call TRBD1 (6 bases). The CDR3 sequence is 15 residues long. The germline V and J ends were trimmed by 2 bases and 5 bases, with 15 bases remaining between them. Per germline, CDR1 LNHDA and CDR2 SQIVND (reference sequence). The CDR3 nucleotides are TGTGCCAGTAGTATAATGGCAGGGGCTTATACTGAAGCTTTCTTT. This translates into CASSIMAGAYTEAFF.

The genes are TRBV4-1 and TRBJ2-1; the D call may be TRBD1 or TRBD2 (5 bases each). Trimming left V 7 bases short and J 8 bases short, with 15 bases between. This CDR3 comprises 13 residues. Germline V gene data show CDR1 as MGHRA and CDR2 as YSYEKL. The CDR3 nucleotides read TGCGCCAGCAACCTACGAGGGGTTGATGAGCAGTTCTTC. Amino acid sequence: CASNLRGVDEQFF.

As DNA, the CDR3 is TGCAGCGTTGGACAGGGGGCCCTCTATGGCTACACCTTC. Protein sequence: CSVGQGALYGYTF. The chain couples TRBV29-1 to TRBJ1-2; 10 bases are a match to TRBD1. There are 13 residues in the CDR3. Losses at the gene ends were 4 bases for V and 4 bases for J; bases not matched to a gene: 3. Germline values: CDR1 SQVTM, CDR2 ANQGSEA.

The rearrangement uses TRBV24-1 and TRBJ1-5, with a tentative D call TRBD1 (6 bases). V was cut by 7 bases and J by 6 bases, with 27 bases left in between. In germline, CDR1 is KGHDR, CDR2 SFDVKD. This CDR3 is built from 18 residues. The DNA of the CDR3 is TGTGCCACCAGCGCCCCACCCCTCCCCCGGGACAAGGGTCAGCCCCAGCATTTT. Protein sequence: CATSAPPLPRDKGQPQHF.

V is TRBV7-2 and J is TRBJ2-1, with a tentative D call TRBD1 (5 bases). The CDR3 spans 13 residues. The germline V and J ends were trimmed by 5 bases and 7 bases, with 12 bases remaining between them. Looked up from germline, CDR1 is SGHTA and CDR2 is FQGNSA. CDR3 bases: TGTGCCAGCAGCGGGGCTAACCGAAATGAGCAGTTCTTC. This encodes CASSGANRNEQFF.

The CDR3 spells CASSLKAGVPGELFF. The CDR3 DNA sequence: TGTGCCAGCAGCTTAAAAGCGGGAGTACCCGGGGAGCTGTTTTTT. V is TRBV7-2 and J is TRBJ2-2; 8 bases line up with TRBD2. Germline V gene sequence: CDR1 SGHTA, CDR2 FQGNSA. The J segment lost 6 bases and the V segment lost 2 bases, leaving 5 bases of the junction unmatched. This CDR3 is built from 15 residues.

This chain uses TRBV20-1 with TRBJ2-5; TRBD2 matches 8 bases. Germline values: CDR1 DFQATT, CDR2 SNEGSKA (reference sequence). Trimming at V came to 3 bases and at J to 7 bases, leaving 16 bases not matched to a gene. The CDR3 covers 16 residues. CDR3 sequence: CSARGNRAGDFGTQYF. The CDR3 DNA is TGCAGTGCTAGGGGAAATCGAGCGGGAGATTTTGGGACCCAGTACTTC.